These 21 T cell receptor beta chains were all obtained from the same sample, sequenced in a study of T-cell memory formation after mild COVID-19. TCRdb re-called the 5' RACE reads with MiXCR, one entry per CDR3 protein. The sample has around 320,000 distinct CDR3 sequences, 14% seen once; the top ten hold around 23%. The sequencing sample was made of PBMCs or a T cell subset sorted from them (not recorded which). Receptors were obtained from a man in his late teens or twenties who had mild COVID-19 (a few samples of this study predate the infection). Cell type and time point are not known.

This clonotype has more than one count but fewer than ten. The CDR3 sequence: CASLSVNNSPLHF. CDR3 sequence (DNA): TGTGCCAGCTTGTCGGTAAATAATTCACCCCTCCACTTT. The chain is built from TRBV28 and TRBJ1-6; no firm D call. V lost 8 bases and J lost 5, with 10 bases in between. The CDR3 is made up of 13 amino acids. Germline-derived CDR1 and CDR2 are MDHEN and SYDVKM.

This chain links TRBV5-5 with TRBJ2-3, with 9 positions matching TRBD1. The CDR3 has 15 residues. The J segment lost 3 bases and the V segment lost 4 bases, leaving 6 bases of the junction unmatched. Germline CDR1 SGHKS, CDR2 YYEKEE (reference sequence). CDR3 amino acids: CASSGRTGVTDTQYF. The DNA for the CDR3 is TGTGCCAGCAGCGGACGGACAGGGGTTACAGATACGCAGTATTTT.

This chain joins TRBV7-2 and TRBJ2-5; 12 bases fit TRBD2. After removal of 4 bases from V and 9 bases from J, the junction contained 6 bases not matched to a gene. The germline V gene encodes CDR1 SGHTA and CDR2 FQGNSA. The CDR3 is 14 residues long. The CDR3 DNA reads TGTGCCAGCAGCTCAGGACTAGCGGGAAGTCCCCAGTACTTC. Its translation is CASSSGLAGSPQYF.

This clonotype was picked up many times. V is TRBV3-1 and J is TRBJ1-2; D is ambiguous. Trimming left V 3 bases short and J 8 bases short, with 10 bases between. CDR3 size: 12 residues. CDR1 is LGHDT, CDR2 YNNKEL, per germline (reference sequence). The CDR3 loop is CASSQGNGGYTF. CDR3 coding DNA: TGTGCCAGCAGCCAGGGGAATGGCGGCTACACCTTC. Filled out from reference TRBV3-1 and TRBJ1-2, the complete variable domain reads DTAVSQTPKYLVTQMGNDKSIKCEQNLGHDTMYWYKQDSKKFLKIMFSYNNKELIINETVPNRFSPKSPDKAHLNLHINSLELGDSAVYFCASSQGNGGYTFGSGTRLTVV.

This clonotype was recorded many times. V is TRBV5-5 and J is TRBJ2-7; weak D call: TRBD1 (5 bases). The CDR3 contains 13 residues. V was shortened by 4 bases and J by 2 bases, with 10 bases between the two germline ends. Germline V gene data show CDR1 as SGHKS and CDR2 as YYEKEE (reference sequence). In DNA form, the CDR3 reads TGTGCCAGCAGCCTGCGCAGGGCCTACGAGCAGTACTTC. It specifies CASSLRRAYEQYF.

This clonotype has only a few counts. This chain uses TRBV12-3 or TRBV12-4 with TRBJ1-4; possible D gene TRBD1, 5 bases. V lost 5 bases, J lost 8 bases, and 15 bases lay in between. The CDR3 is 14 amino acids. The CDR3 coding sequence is TGTGCCAGCAGTCCCGGGCCGGGGGTGGAAAAACTGTTTTTT. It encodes CASSPGPGVEKLFF.

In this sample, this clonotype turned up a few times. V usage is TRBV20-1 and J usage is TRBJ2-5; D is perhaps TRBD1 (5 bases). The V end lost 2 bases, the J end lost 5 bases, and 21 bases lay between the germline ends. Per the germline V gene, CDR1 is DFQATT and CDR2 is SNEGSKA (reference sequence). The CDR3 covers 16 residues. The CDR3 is CSARPLGLIDGETQYF. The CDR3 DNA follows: TGCAGTGCTAGACCCCTGGGGCTAATTGATGGGGAGACCCAGTACTTC.

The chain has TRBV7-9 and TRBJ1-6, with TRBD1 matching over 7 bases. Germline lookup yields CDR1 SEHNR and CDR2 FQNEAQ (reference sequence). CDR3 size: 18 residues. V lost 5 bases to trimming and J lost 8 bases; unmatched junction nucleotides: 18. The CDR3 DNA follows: TGTGCCAGCAGCCCAAGCCCTTTGGGGAGACAGGGCGATTCACCCCTCCACTTT. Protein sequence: CASSPSPLGRQGDSPLHF.

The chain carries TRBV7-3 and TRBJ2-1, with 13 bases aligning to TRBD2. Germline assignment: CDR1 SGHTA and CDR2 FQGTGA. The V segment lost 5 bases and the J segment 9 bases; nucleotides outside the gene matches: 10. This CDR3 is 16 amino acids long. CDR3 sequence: CASSVTSGGFLSEQFF. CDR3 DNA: TGTGCCAGCAGCGTGACTAGCGGGGGGTTTTTAAGTGAGCAGTTCTTC.

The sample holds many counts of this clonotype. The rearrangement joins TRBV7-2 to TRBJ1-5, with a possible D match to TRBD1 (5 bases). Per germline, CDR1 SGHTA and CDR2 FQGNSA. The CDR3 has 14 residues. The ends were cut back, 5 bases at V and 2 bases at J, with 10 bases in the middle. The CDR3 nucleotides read TGTGCCAGCAGCCTACAGGATCGCAATCAGCCCCAGCATTTT. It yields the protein CASSLQDRNQPQHF.

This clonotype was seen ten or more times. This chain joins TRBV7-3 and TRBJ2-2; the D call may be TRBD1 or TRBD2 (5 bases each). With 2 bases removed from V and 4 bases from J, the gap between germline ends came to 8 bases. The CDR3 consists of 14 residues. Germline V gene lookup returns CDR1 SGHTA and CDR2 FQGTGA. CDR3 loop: CASSLSGTTGELFF. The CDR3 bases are TGTGCCAGCAGCTTATCGGGGACCACCGGGGAGCTGTTTTTT.

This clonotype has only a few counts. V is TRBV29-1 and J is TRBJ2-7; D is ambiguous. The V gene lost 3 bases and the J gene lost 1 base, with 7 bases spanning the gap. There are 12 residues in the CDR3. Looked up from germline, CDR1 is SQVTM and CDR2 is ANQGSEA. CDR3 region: CSVETYSYEQYF. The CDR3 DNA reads TGCAGCGTTGAGACTTATTCCTACGAGCAGTACTTC.

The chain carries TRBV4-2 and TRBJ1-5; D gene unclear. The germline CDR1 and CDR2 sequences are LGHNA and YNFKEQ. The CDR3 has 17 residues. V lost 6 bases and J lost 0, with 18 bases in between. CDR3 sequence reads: CASRRLRRQISNQPQHF. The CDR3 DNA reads TGTGCCAGCAGGCGACTAAGGAGGCAAATTAGCAATCAGCCCCAGCATTTT.

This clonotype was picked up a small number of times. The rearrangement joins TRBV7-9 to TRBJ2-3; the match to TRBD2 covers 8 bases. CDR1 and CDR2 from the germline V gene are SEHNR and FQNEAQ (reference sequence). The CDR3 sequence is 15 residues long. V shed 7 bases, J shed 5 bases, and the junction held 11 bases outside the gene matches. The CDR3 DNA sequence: TGTGCCAGCACCCCCAGCGCGGGGGGCGAAGATACGCAGTATTTT. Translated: CASTPSAGGEDTQYF. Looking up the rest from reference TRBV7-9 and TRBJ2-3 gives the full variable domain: DTGVSQNPRHKITKRGQNVTFRCDPISEHNRLYWYRQTLGQGPEFLTYFQNEAQLEKSRLLSDRFSAERPKGSFSTLEIQRTEQGDSAMYLCASTPSAGGEDTQYFGPGTRLTVL.

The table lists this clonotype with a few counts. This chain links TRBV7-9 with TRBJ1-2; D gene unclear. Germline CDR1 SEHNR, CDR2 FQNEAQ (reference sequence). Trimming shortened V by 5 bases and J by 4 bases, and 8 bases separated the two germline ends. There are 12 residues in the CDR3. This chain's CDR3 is CASSPGTYGYTF. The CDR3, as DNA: TGTGCCAGCAGCCCCGGAACCTATGGCTACACCTTC.

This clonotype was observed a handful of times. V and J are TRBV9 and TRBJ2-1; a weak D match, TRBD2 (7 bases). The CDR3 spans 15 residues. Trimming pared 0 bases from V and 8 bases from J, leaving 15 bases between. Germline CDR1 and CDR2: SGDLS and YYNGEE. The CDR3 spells CASSVAGGLGDEQFF. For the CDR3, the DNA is TGTGCCAGCAGCGTAGCGGGGGGCCTTGGGGATGAGCAGTTCTTC.

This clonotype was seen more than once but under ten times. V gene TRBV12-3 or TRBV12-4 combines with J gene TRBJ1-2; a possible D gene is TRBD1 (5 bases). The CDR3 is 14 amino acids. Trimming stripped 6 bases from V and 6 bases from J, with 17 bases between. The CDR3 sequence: CASRPGQPTNGYTF. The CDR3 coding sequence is TGTGCCAGCAGGCCCGGACAACCCACGAATGGCTACACCTTC.

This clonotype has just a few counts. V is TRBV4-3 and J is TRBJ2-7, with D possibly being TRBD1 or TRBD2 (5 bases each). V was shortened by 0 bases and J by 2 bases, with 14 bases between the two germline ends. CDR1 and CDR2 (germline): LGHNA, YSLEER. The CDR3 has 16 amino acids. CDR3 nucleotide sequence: TGCGCCAGCAGCCAAGAAAGAGGGGACGTAGCCTACGAGCAGTACTTC. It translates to CASSQERGDVAYEQYF.

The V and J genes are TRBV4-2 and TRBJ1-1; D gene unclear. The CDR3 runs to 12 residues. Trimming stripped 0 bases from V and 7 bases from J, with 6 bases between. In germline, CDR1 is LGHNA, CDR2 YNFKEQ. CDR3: CASSQDTGEAFF. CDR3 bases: TGTGCCAGCAGCCAAGATACGGGTGAAGCTTTCTTT.

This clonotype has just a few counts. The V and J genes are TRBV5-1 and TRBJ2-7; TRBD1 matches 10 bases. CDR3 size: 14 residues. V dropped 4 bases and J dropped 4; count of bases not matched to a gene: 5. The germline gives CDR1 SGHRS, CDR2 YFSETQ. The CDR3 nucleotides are TGCGCCAGCAGCGCGGGGACAGGGGATTACGAGCAGTACTTC. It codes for CASSAGTGDYEQYF.

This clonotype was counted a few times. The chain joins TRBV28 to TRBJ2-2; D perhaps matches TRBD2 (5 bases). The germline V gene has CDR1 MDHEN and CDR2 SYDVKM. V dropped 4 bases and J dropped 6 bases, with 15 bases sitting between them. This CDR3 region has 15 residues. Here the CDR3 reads CASSSHTLAPGELFF. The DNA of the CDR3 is TGTGCCAGCAGTTCCCACACTCTAGCCCCCGGGGAGCTGTTTTTT.